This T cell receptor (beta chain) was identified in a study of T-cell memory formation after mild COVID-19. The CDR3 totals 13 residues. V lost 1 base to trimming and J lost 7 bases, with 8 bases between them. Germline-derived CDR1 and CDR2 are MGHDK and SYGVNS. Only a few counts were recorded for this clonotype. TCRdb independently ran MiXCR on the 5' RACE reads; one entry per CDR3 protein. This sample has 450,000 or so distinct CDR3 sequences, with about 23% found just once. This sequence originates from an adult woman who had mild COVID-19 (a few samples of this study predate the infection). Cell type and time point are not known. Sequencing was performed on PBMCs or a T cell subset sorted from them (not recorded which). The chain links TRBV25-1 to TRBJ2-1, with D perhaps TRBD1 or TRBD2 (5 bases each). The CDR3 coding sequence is TGTGCCAGCAGTGAATTTGGGGGAAATGAGCAGTTCTTC. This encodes CASSEFGGNEQFF.